The clone carrying this T cell receptor (beta chain) was counted a few times. Participant reports of clinical history set cohort assignment. This record belongs to a study of blood T cell repertoires in COVID-19. Study-wide background: The origin of the acute and convalescent COVID-19 samples was the United States, Italy and Spain.

The CDR3 spans 12 residues. Trimming shortened V by 1 base and J by 5 bases, and 3 bases separated the two germline ends. Original handling: Cell counts per sample came from amplifying reference gene primers. TCRdb keeps only in-frame clones here, not all; method: immunoSEQ multiplex PCR. The V and J calls and the clone size are those of that table, but D and trimming were determined from the DNA. The table has fewer than 400,000 clones, around nine tenths seen once. The sample consisted of PBMCs or T cells enriched from blood (not recorded which). V gene TRBV12-3 or TRBV12-4 combines with J gene TRBJ2-1; no clear D. This receptor was taken from a man under 40 who had recovered from COVID-19. For the CDR3, the DNA is TGTGCCAGCAGTTTAGACAACAATGAGCAGTTCTTC. Residues: CASSLDNNEQFF.